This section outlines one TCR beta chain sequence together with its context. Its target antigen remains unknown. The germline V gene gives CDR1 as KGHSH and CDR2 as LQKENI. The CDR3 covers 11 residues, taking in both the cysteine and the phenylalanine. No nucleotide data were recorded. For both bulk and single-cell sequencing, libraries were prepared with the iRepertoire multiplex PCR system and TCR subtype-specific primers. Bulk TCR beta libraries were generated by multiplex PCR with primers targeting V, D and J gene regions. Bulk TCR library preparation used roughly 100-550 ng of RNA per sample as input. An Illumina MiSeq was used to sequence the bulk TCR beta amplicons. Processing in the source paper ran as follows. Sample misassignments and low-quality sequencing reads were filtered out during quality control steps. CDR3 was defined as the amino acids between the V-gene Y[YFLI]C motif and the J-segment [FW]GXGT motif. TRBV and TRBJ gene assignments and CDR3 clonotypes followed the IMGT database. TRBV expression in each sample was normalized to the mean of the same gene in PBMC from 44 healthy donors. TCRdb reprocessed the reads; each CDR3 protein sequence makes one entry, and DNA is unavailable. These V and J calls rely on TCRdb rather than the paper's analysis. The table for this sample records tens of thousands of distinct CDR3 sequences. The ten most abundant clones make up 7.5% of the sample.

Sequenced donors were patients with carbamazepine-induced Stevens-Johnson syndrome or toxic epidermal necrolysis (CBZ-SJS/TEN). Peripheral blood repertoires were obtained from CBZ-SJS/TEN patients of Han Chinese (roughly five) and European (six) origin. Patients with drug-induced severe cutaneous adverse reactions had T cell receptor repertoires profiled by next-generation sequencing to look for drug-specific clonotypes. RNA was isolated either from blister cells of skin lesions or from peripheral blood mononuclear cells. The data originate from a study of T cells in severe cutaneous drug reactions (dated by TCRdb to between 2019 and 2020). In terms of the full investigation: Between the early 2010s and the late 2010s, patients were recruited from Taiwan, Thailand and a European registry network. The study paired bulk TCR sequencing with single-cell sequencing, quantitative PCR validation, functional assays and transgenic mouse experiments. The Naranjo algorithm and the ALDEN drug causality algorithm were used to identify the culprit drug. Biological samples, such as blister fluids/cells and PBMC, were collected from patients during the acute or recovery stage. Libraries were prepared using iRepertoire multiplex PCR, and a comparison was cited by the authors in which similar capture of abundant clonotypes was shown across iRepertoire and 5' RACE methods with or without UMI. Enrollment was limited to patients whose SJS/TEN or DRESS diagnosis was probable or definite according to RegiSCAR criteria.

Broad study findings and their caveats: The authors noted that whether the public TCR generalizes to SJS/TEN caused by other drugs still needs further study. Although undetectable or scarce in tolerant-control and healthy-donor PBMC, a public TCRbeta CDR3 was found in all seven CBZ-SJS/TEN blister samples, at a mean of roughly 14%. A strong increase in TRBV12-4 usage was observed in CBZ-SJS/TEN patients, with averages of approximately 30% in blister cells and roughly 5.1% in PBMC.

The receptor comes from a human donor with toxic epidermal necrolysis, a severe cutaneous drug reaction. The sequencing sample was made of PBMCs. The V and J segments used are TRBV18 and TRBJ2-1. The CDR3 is CASSPANEQFF.